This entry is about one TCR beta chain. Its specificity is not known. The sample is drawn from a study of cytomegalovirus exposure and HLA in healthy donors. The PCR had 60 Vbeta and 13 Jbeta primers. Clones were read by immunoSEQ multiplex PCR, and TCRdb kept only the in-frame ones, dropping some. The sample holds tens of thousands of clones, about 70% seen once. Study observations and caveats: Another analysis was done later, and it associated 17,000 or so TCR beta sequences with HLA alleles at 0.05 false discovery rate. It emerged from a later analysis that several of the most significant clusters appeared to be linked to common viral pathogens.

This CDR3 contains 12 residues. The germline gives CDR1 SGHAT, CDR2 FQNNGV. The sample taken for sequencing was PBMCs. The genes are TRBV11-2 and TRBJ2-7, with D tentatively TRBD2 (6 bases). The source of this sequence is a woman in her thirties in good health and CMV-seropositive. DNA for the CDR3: TGTGCTTGCGGGGTCCCATCCTACGAGCAGTACTTC. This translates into CACGVPSYEQYF.